The 18 T cell receptor beta chains reported below all come from one sample, sequenced in a study of T cells in localized non-small cell lung cancer. Repertoires were generated with immunoSEQ multiplex PCR, while TCRdb's copy carries only in-frame clones and drops some. The data show more than 12,000 clones, about 85% seen once. The sample was peripheral blood, taken before any cancer treatment. These receptor sequences come from a woman aged 40-69 years with stage I lung adenocarcinoma.

The CDR3, as DNA: TGTGCCAGCTCTGGGAACAGGGGGCCCACAGATACGCAGTATTTT. Translating it yields CASSGNRGPTDTQYF. The rearrangement uses TRBV2 and TRBJ2-3, with 9 bases lining up with TRBD1. The CDR3 is 15 amino acids. Germline-derived CDR1 and CDR2 are SNHLY and FYNNEI. The J segment lost 2 bases and the V segment lost 8 bases, leaving 8 bases of the junction unmatched.

This chain connects TRBV7-8 to TRBJ2-1; TRBD2 matches 8 bases. This CDR3 contains 19 residues. V gave up 1 base and J gave up 7 bases; unmatched junction bases: 18. From germline, CDR1 is SGHVS and CDR2 FQNEAQ. CDR3 residues: CASSLGVRRGAGKWNEQFF. The DNA of the CDR3 is TGTGCCAGCAGCTTAGGGGTAAGGCGGGGGGCTGGAAAGTGGAATGAGCAGTTCTTC.

The CDR3 is CAWSVQRGGHETQYF. Written as DNA, the CDR3 is TGTGCCTGGAGTGTACAGCGCGGGGGGCATGAGACCCAGTACTTC. The chain links TRBV30 to TRBJ2-5; 8 nucleotides agree with TRBD2. CDR1 and CDR2 (germline): GTSNPN, SVGIG (reference sequence). V trimming: 0 bases; J trimming: 5 bases; junction bases outside the gene matches: 8. CDR3 size: 15 residues.

This sequence joins TRBV5-4 and TRBJ2-2; TRBD1 or TRBD2 may be the D gene (5 bases each). V shed 0 bases and J shed 3 bases, with 9 bases lying between them. Germline CDR1 reads SGHNT; CDR2 reads YYREEE (reference sequence). The CDR3 extends over 15 amino acids. CDR3: CASSLAGRDTGELFF. CDR3 in DNA: TGTGCCAGCAGCTTGGCGGGGCGGGACACCGGGGAGCTGTTTTTT.

The rearrangement joins TRBV5-1 to TRBJ1-1; D gene uncertain. Per the germline V gene, CDR1 is SGHRS and CDR2 is YFSETQ. There are 13 residues in the CDR3. V was pared by 0 bases and J by 6 bases, with 9 bases between. The CDR3 spells CASSLATAPEAFF. Written as DNA, the CDR3 is TGCGCCAGCAGCTTGGCAACAGCCCCTGAAGCTTTCTTT.

The gene calls are TRBV12-5 and TRBJ2-3, with D hard to call. Germline CDR1 is LGHNT and CDR2 is FRNRAP. CDR3 length equals 11 residues. Trimming took 8 bases from V and 4 from J, leaving 7 bases between them. The CDR3 sequence: CASSAADTQYF. The CDR3, as DNA: TGTGCTAGTAGCGCTGCAGATACGCAGTATTTT. Looking up the rest from reference TRBV12-5 and TRBJ2-3 gives the full variable domain: DARVTQTPRHKVTEMGQEVTMRCQPILGHNTVFWYRQTMMQGLELLAYFRNRAPLDDSGMPKDRFSAEMPDATLATLKIQPSEPRDSAVYFCASSAADTQYFGPGTRLTVL.

The chain combines TRBV7-9 with TRBJ1-2; D is ambiguous. Trimming took off 5 bases at V and 4 bases at J, with 5 bases between the two ends. This CDR3 has 11 amino acids. Looked up from germline, CDR1 is SEHNR and CDR2 is FQNEAQ (reference sequence). CDR3 in DNA: TGTGCCAGCAGCCTTAGCTATGGCTACACCTTC. Translating gives CASSLSYGYTF. Full variable domain (missing parts from reference TRBV7-9 and TRBJ1-2): DTGVSQNPRHKITKRGQNVTFRCDPISEHNRLYWYRQTLGQGPEFLTYFQNEAQLEKSRLLSDRFSAERPKGSFSTLEIQRTEQGDSAMYLCASSLSYGYTFGSGTRLTVV.

This sequence joins TRBV5-1 and TRBJ1-2; a weak D match, TRBD1 (6 bases). Trimming took 4 bases from V and 3 from J, leaving 13 bases between them. Germline-derived CDR1 and CDR2 are SGHRS and YFSETQ. There are 14 residues in the CDR3. CDR3 coding DNA: TGCGCCAGCAGCCTCCAGGGGTCGCACTATGGCTACACCTTC. Translation: CASSLQGSHYGYTF.

This clone occurred once. J is TRBJ2-1 and V is TRBV6-4; 10 positions agree with TRBD2. The V gene's germline CDR1 is MRHNA and CDR2 SNTAGT. V shed 2 bases and J 4 bases; nucleotides not matched to a gene: 8. The CDR3 extends over 17 amino acids. The CDR3 sequence: CASSDRRSSGGYNEQFF. The CDR3 region has the DNA TGTGCCAGCAGTGACAGACGGTCTAGCGGGGGTTACAATGAGCAGTTCTTC.

This clone was seen just once. The chain joins TRBV5-4 to TRBJ1-2, with 9 bases fitting TRBD1. The CDR3 runs 15 residues. With V trimmed by 4 bases and J by 7 bases, 11 bases remained unmatched. CDR1 is SGHNT, CDR2 YYREEE, per germline (reference sequence). For the CDR3, the DNA is TGTGCCAGCAGCCTTCCGGGACAGGGACTCTTTGGCTACACCTTC. It translates to CASSLPGQGLFGYTF. The full variable domain, its missing parts supplied by reference TRBV5-4 and TRBJ1-2, is ETGVTQSPTHLIKTRGQQVTLRCSSQSGHNTVSWYQQALGQGPQFIFQYYREEENGRGNFPPRFSGLQFPNYSSELNVNALELDDSALYLCASSLPGQGLFGYTFGSGTRLTVV.

The chain uses TRBV19 and TRBJ2-5; 8 bases map to TRBD2. The V segment lost 6 bases and the J segment 3 bases; nucleotides outside the gene matches: 3. Germline values: CDR1 LNHDA, CDR2 SQIVND (reference sequence). The CDR3 has 13 residues. CDR3 region: CASRRGAKETQYF. The DNA of the CDR3 is TGTGCCAGTAGGCGGGGGGCCAAAGAGACCCAGTACTTC.

J is TRBJ2-2 and V is TRBV10-2; the match to TRBD1 covers 12 bases. V lost 6 bases to trimming and J lost 2 bases; unmatched junction nucleotides: 13. Germline CDR1 reads WSHSY; CDR2 reads SAAADI. This CDR3 region has 19 residues. The CDR3 is CASRKIPGQGATNTGELFF. In DNA, the CDR3 is TGCGCCAGCAGGAAAATACCGGGACAGGGGGCAACCAACACCGGGGAGCTGTTTTTT.

The chain combines TRBV30 with TRBJ2-2; no definite D call. This CDR3 contains 11 residues. Germline CDR1 and CDR2: GTSNPN and SVGIG (reference sequence). V lost 2 bases and J 9 bases, leaving 7 bases between the germline ends. The DNA for the CDR3 is TGTGCCTGGAGTCCAACCCGGGAGCTGTTTTTT. Protein product: CAWSPTRELFF.

The CDR3 region has the DNA TGTGCCAGTATGGGACCGGGACAGGGTTCCTACGAGCAGTACTTC. Encoded protein: CASMGPGQGSYEQYF. The chain is built from TRBV19 and TRBJ2-7; 9 bases line up with TRBD1. This CDR3 comprises 15 residues. With 7 bases clipped from V and 1 base from J, the junction kept 8 bases outside the gene matches. Germline loops: CDR1 LNHDA, CDR2 SQIVND (reference sequence).

This chain joins TRBV12-5 and TRBJ1-4; D is undetermined. The CDR3 sequence is 14 residues long. CDR1 is LGHNT and CDR2 is FRNRAP in the germline V gene. V was trimmed by 2 bases and J by 6 bases, leaving 10 bases between them. The CDR3 reads CASGLSVFHEKLFF. As DNA, the CDR3 is TGTGCTAGTGGTTTGTCGGTTTTTCATGAAAAACTGTTTTTT.

This clone was found a few times. V and J are TRBV6-1 and TRBJ2-3; D possibly corresponds to TRBD2 (6 bases). CDR1 is MNHNS and CDR2 is SASEGT in the germline V gene. V was trimmed by 2 bases and J by 6 bases, leaving 12 bases between them. The CDR3 spans 14 residues. The CDR3 loop is CASSETGEVDTQYF. In DNA, the CDR3 is TGTGCCAGCAGTGAAACGGGGGAGGTGGATACGCAGTATTTT.

The V call is TRBV6-1, the J call TRBJ2-7, with TRBD1 matching 10 bases. The J segment lost 9 bases and the V segment lost 3 bases, leaving 5 bases of the junction unmatched. The CDR3 is 13 residues long. The germline V gene encodes CDR1 MNHNS and CDR2 SASEGT. CDR3 coding DNA: TGTGCCAGCAGTGACTGGACAGGGGGGGCGCAGTACTTC. Translating it yields CASSDWTGGAQYF.

The chain employs TRBV11-2 and TRBJ2-6, with D possibly being TRBD1 or TRBD2 (5 bases each). The CDR3 runs to 13 residues. Germline V CDR1 and CDR2: SGHAT, FQNNGV. V was cut by 4 bases and J by 12 bases, with 13 bases left in between. This CDR3 reads CASSSGRQGVLTF. In DNA form, the CDR3 reads TGTGCCAGCAGCTCGGGACGCCAGGGCGTCCTGACTTTC.